Below, one T cell receptor beta chain is given with its context. Trimming left V 4 bases short and J 13 bases short, with 17 bases between. The CDR3 runs 12 residues. Germline CDR1 and CDR2: GTSNPN and SVGIG (reference sequence). The repertoire was sequenced with immunoSEQ multiplex PCR; TCRdb's copy has only in-frame clones and lacks some. The data contain fewer than 30,000 clones, 70% to 75% of them singletons. One to two pinch biopsies were taken from the rectum during colonoscopy. The data belong to a study of pediatric ulcerative colitis. The source is a boy between 10 and 17 years old with severe ulcerative colitis. The sample was gut tissue. The V and J genes are TRBV30 and TRBJ2-1; D ambiguous. The CDR3: CAWTLKGSSQFF. CDR3 sequence (DNA): TGTGCCTGGACCCTAAAAGGTAGTTCCCAGTTCTTC.